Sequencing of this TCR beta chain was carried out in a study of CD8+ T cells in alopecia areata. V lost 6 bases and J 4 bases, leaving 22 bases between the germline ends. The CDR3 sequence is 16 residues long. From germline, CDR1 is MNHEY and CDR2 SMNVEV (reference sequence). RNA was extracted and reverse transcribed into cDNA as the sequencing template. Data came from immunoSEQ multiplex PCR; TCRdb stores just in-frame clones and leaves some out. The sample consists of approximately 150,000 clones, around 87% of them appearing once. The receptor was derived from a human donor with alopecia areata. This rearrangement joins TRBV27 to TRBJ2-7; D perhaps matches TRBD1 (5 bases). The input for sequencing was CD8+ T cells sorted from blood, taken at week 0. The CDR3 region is CASRATGTSFFYEQYF. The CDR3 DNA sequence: TGTGCCAGCAGGGCCACAGGTACATCGTTCTTTTACGAGCAGTACTTC.